This T cell receptor (beta chain) came from a study of regulatory T cells after allogeneic stem cell transplantation (dated 2018 in TCRdb). Turning to the overall study: Patients were divided into groups based on whether acute graft-versus-host disease developed within 100 days of stem cell transplantation. Fluorescence-activated cell sorting was used to isolate CD4+CD25+CD127- regulatory T cells from patient PBMCs. Conventional CD4+ T cells defined as CD4+CD25+/-CD127+ were also sorted and TCR-sequenced for comparison in the study. The study compared the regulatory T-cell TCR repertoire after allogeneic stem cell transplantation between patients with and without acute graft-versus-host disease. The research as a whole found: In non-GvHD patients, the top 10 regulatory T-cell clones took up a significantly larger share of the repertoire, which suggests that presumably allo-specific protective clones had expanded. Because the patient sample size was small, the findings needed to be validated in a larger cohort. None of the regulatory T-cell clones was shared across all patients, and no significant correlation was found between sorted cell numbers and the inverse Simpson index. A less diverse, more focused regulatory T-cell TCR repertoire was observed in patients without graft-versus-host disease than in patients with the disease. Whether or not patients had graft-versus-host disease, conventional CD4+ T-cell repertoire diversity showed no significant difference.

The CDR3 contains 14 residues when both ends are counted. Looking up the germline V gene (reference sequence) yields CDR1 DFQATT and CDR2 SNEGSKA. Of note for this clonotype: The target of this receptor is not known. The CDR3 does not end in the conserved phenylalanine or tryptophan, so this is likely a read error. The DNA is omitted, as the CDR3 cannot be located on it reliably, and the CDR3 follows TCRdb's listing.

The sample was run on an Illumina MiSeq. Reverse transcription of RNA was performed with the SMARTer RACE cDNA Amplification kit, after which the TCR beta CDR3 region was amplified. The RNeasy Mini Kit was used to extract RNA from the sorted cells. Illumina paired-end sequencing was used to sequence the TCR beta amplicons. The authors' pipeline ran thus. TCR repertoire analysis used MiXCR, VDJtools and the tcR R package. Diversity was quantified with the inverse Simpson index, and clones were binned as rare, small, medium or expanded by repertoire proportion. TCRdb redid the processing of the public reads, applying fastp at Q25 and MiXCR, and retained in-frame beta chains. All rows with the same CDR3 protein become a single entry with the most common DNA and genes. The V and J calls and clone size come from TCRdb's table, not from the authors' own analysis. This sample holds some 5,000 distinct CDR3 sequences; 95% to 97% were observed only once. The ten most abundant clones make up 35% to 50% of the sample.

The time point label here, explained by the study, means: 30 days after allogeneic hematopoietic stem cell transplantation. At 30 days after allogeneic hematopoietic stem cell transplantation, peripheral blood mononuclear cells were collected from the patients. This clonotype was sampled from a human patient who had an allogeneic stem cell transplant, so the T cells may come from the graft donor. The sequenced sample was sorted CD4+ T cells from blood (whether regulatory or conventional is not recorded), obtained 30 days after allogeneic stem cell transplant. The sequence is built from TRBV20-1 and TRBJ2-7; the DNA was not used to check the table's D call, TRBD1. The CDR3 loop reads CSAEGPGQFNEPYY.